Below are 32 T cell receptor beta chains sequenced from a single sample in a study of technical replicates of blood from a handful of donors (dated by TCRdb to 2016 to 2017). The library was obtained by the immunoSEQ multiplex PCR assay. The source is immuneACCESS, and TCRdb retained only in-frame sequences with V and J called. Part of the clones is not carried over; for the studies checked, unresolved V genes explain less than half of this, and the remainder is unexplained. The sample records some 71,000 clones, 97% of which are singletons. The leading ten clones occupy approximately 0.3% of the sample. The sample comprised T cells isolated from PBMCs. The source of these receptors is a human donor in good health.

The rearrangement uses TRBV28 and TRBJ1-5; D is undetermined. This CDR3 has 13 amino acids. Germline CDR1 reads MDHEN; CDR2 reads SYDVKM. The V and J ends lost 6 bases and 4 bases respectively, with 10 bases between them. DNA for the CDR3: TGTGCCAGCAGACCACCCGGGAATCAGCCCCAGCATTTT. This sequence encodes CASRPPGNQPQHF.

This chain links TRBV2 with TRBJ1-5; D is ambiguous. Trimming stripped 6 bases from V and 10 bases from J, with 13 bases between. CDR1 is SNHLY and CDR2 is FYNNEI in the germline V gene. The CDR3 consists of 12 residues. CDR3 DNA sequence: TGTGCCAGCAGACCCTCGGCAGGCCCCCAGCATTTT. Translated, it gives CASRPSAGPQHF.

The chain is built from TRBV27 and TRBJ2-2, with D tentatively TRBD2 (6 bases). Trimming left V 4 bases short and J 1 base short, with 10 bases between. The CDR3 is 15 residues long. Germline CDR1 reads MNHEY; CDR2 reads SMNVEV (reference sequence). The CDR3 DNA sequence: TGTGCCAGCAGTTCTGGACTAAAGAACACCGGGGAGCTGTTTTTT. Translation: CASSSGLKNTGELFF.

J is TRBJ1-1 and V is TRBV5-5; tentative D call: TRBD1 (5 bases). The V end lost 0 bases, the J end lost 4 bases, and 22 bases lay between the germline ends. The V gene's germline CDR1 is SGHKS and CDR2 YYEKEE (reference sequence). There are 18 residues in the CDR3. CDR3 sequence reads: CASSLEPGLIWEGTEAFF. In DNA form, the CDR3 reads TGTGCCAGCAGCTTGGAGCCGGGACTAATCTGGGAGGGCACTGAAGCTTTCTTT.

The J gene is TRBJ2-1, the V gene TRBV4-1; 9 bases align to TRBD1. The trim removed 3 bases at V and 7 bases at J, leaving 7 bases unmatched. CDR3 size: 15 residues. In germline, CDR1 is MGHRA, CDR2 YSYEKL. The CDR3 region has the DNA TGCGCCAGCAGCCATTCGGACAGGGGACGGAATGAGCAGTTCTTC. Encoded protein: CASSHSDRGRNEQFF.

The chain couples TRBV27 to TRBJ2-5, with 9 bases lining up with TRBD1. Germline V CDR1 and CDR2: MNHEY, SMNVEV (reference sequence). V gave up 4 bases and J gave up 6 bases; unmatched junction bases: 9. This CDR3 comprises 15 residues. This chain's CDR3 is CASSSPGTGIKTQYF. The CDR3 DNA is TGTGCCAGCAGTTCACCCGGGACAGGGATAAAGACCCAGTACTTC.

This chain connects TRBV9 to TRBJ1-4; no firm D call. Trimming pared 0 bases from V and 4 bases from J, leaving 16 bases between. CDR1 is SGDLS and CDR2 is YYNGEE in the germline V gene. This CDR3 spans 17 amino acids. CDR3 nucleotide sequence: TGTGCCAGCAGCGTAGGGAATTTTCAGGATCATAATGAAAAACTGTTTTTT. Residues: CASSVGNFQDHNEKLFF.

The chain uses TRBV4-2 and TRBJ1-2; 8 positions agree with TRBD1. The V gene's germline CDR1 is LGHNA and CDR2 YNFKEQ. The length of the CDR3 is 16 residues. The V gene end was trimmed by 0 bases and the J gene end by 6 bases; junction bases not matched to a gene: 9. The CDR3 DNA sequence: TGTGCCAGCAGCCAAGATCGGAGCAGGGGGCATAATGGCTACACCTTC. The encoded protein is CASSQDRSRGHNGYTF.

The count of this clone is one. The J gene is TRBJ2-1, the V gene TRBV6-4; D possibly corresponds to TRBD1 (6 bases). Germline CDR1 reads MRHNA; CDR2 reads SNTAGT. This CDR3 is built from 14 residues. With 3 bases removed from V and 7 bases from J, the gap between germline ends came to 13 bases. As DNA, the CDR3 is TGTGCCAGCAGTGATACGCAGGGGCTAAATGAGCAGTTCTTC. It specifies CASSDTQGLNEQFF.

The CDR3 nucleotides read TGTGCCAGCAGTTTAGGACAGGGCACCTACGAGCAGTACTTC. Protein product: CASSLGQGTYEQYF. This chain joins TRBV27 and TRBJ2-7, with 8 bases aligning to TRBD1. CDR1 and CDR2 from the germline V gene are MNHEY and SMNVEV (reference sequence). V was pared by 2 bases and J by 2 bases, with 2 bases of the junction left unmatched. The CDR3 has 14 residues.

The V gene is TRBV11-1, the J gene TRBJ2-5; weak D call: TRBD2 (6 bases). Germline V gene data show CDR1 as SGHAT and CDR2 as FQDESV (reference sequence). The germline V and J ends were trimmed by 3 bases and 1 base, with 9 bases remaining between them. CDR3 length: 14 amino acids. The CDR3 here is CASSFLGGQETQYF. DNA for the CDR3: TGTGCCAGCAGCTTCTTGGGGGGCCAAGAGACCCAGTACTTC. The complete variable domain, with remaining parts taken from reference TRBV11-1 and TRBJ2-5, reads EAEVAQSPRYKITEKSQAVAFWCDPISGHATLYWYRQILGQGPELLVQFQDESVVDDSQLPKDRFSAERLKGVDSTLKIQPAELGDSAMYLCASSFLGGQETQYFGPGTRLLVL.

V is TRBV6-5 and J is TRBJ2-5, with 9 positions matching TRBD1. The CDR3 runs to 15 residues. Germline V gene data show CDR1 as MNHEY and CDR2 as SVGAGI. J gave up 8 bases and V 9 bases, and 16 bases lay outside the gene matches. The CDR3, as DNA: TGTGCCAGTAAGCCCCTGACAGGGGGGTCTTCTACCCAGTACTTC. This translates into CASKPLTGGSSTQYF.

The chain is built from TRBV29-1 and TRBJ2-1; no reliable D call. Germline-derived CDR1 and CDR2 are SQVTM and ANQGSEA. V was shortened by 5 bases and J by 0 bases, with 14 bases between the two germline ends. CDR3 length: 15 amino acids. The CDR3 region is CSVPLTEFSYNEQFF. The CDR3 DNA is TGCAGCGTTCCGCTGACTGAGTTCTCCTACAATGAGCAGTTCTTC.

The rearrangement joins TRBV7-9 to TRBJ1-2, with 7 bases that match TRBD1. Trimming at V came to 6 bases and at J to 3 bases, leaving 7 bases not matched to a gene. The CDR3 is 14 residues long. Germline V gene data show CDR1 as SEHNR and CDR2 as FQNEAQ (reference sequence). CDR3 protein: CASRTRDSDYGYTF. Written as DNA, the CDR3 is TGTGCCAGCAGGACCCGGGACAGTGACTATGGCTACACCTTC.

The chain joins TRBV10-3 to TRBJ1-3; D not resolved. CDR3 length: 17 amino acids. The V and J ends lost 2 bases and 0 bases respectively, with 14 bases between them. CDR1 and CDR2 from the germline V gene are ENHRY and SYGVKD. The CDR3 DNA is TGTGCCATCAGTGAGCCAGGACTGGGGATCTCTGGAAACACCATATATTTT. This sequence encodes CAISEPGLGISGNTIYF.

V and J are TRBV15 and TRBJ2-1; 14 bases line up with TRBD2. This CDR3 is 16 amino acids long. Looked up from germline, CDR1 is LNHNV and CDR2 is YYDKDF (reference sequence). V shed 5 bases, J shed 7 bases, and the junction held 7 bases outside the gene matches. CDR3 amino acids: CATSLSRTSGRNEQFF. The CDR3, as DNA: TGTGCCACCAGCCTCTCCCGGACTAGCGGGAGGAATGAGCAGTTCTTC.

The V and J genes are TRBV15 and TRBJ1-1, with no clear D. Deletions cut 6 bases from V and 8 bases from J, with 10 bases between. This CDR3 has 11 amino acids. Germline V lookup: CDR1 LNHNV, CDR2 YYDKDF (reference sequence). The chain's CDR3 is CATSLPGEAFF. CDR3 coding DNA: TGTGCCACCAGTTTGCCAGGCGAAGCTTTCTTT.

The rearrangement joins TRBV15 to TRBJ2-7, with 7 bases identical to TRBD1. The germline V gene has CDR1 LNHNV and CDR2 YYDKDF (reference sequence). CDR3 length: 15 amino acids. Trimming at V came to 1 base and at J to 6 bases, leaving 9 bases not matched to a gene. The CDR3, as DNA: TGTGCCACCAGCAGAGCGGGAAGACAGGGAACCGAGCAGTACTTC. It is translated as CATSRAGRQGTEQYF.

This rearrangement joins TRBV27 to TRBJ2-3; no reliable D call. The CDR3 runs 16 residues. In germline, CDR1 is MNHEY, CDR2 SMNVEV (reference sequence). V lost 1 base, J lost 0 bases, and 11 bases lay in between. Written as DNA, the CDR3 is TGTGCCAGCAGTTTATACCGCGTATCTAGCACAGATACGCAGTATTTT. It yields the protein CASSLYRVSSTDTQYF.

The chain couples TRBV10-3 to TRBJ2-7; 10 nucleotides match TRBD2. The V gene end was trimmed by 3 bases and the J gene end by 0 bases; junction bases not matched to a gene: 5. This CDR3 region has 16 residues. Germline lookup yields CDR1 ENHRY and CDR2 SYGVKD. DNA of the CDR3: TGTGCCATCAGTGAAATAGCGGGAGGCCCCTCCTACGAGCAGTACTTC. This codes for CAISEIAGGPSYEQYF.

V usage is TRBV19 and J usage is TRBJ1-5; D is unresolved. This CDR3 comprises 14 residues. Trimming took off 2 bases at V and 4 bases at J, with 9 bases between the two ends. In germline, CDR1 is LNHDA, CDR2 SQIVND (reference sequence). CDR3 DNA: TGTGCCAGTAGTATAAATGGCAATAATCAGCCCCAGCATTTT. Translated, it gives CASSINGNNQPQHF.

The chain carries TRBV5-1 and TRBJ2-7; 8 nucleotides line up with TRBD1. The CDR3 covers 16 residues. The V and J ends lost 0 bases and 7 bases, in that order; junction bases with no gene match: 12. Per the germline V gene, CDR1 is SGHRS and CDR2 is YFSETQ. CDR3 sequence (DNA): TGCGCCAGCAGCTTGGGGGCCATCCGGGGGACAGGAGAGCAGTACTTC. Amino acids: CASSLGAIRGTGEQYF.

This chain links TRBV5-4 with TRBJ2-6; D is undetermined. Germline assignment: CDR1 SGHNT and CDR2 YYREEE (reference sequence). Trimming took 5 bases from V and 1 from J, leaving 16 bases between them. The CDR3 sequence is 17 residues long. The CDR3 DNA is TGTGCCAGCAGTACCAAAGCAGCTAGGTCTGGGGCCAACGTCCTGACTTTC. Translating gives CASSTKAARSGANVLTF.

As DNA, the CDR3 is TGTGCCAGCAGCTTAGATGTGGGAGGGGGGTACGAGCAGTACTTC. Encoded protein: CASSLDVGGGYEQYF. The chain is built from TRBV11-2 and TRBJ2-7; TRBD2 is a possible D gene (7 bases). CDR3 length equals 15 residues. Trimming took 0 bases from V and 4 from J, leaving 13 bases between them. The germline V gene encodes CDR1 SGHAT and CDR2 FQNNGV. The full variable domain, completed using reference TRBV11-2 and TRBJ2-7, is EAGVAQSPRYKIIEKRQSVAFWCNPISGHATLYWYQQILGQGPKLLIQFQNNGVVDDSQLPKDRFSAERLKGVDSTLKIQPAKLEDSAVYLCASSLDVGGGYEQYFGPGTRLTVT.

CDR3 in amino acids: CASSRNRDQPQHF. The CDR3 DNA sequence: TGTGCCAGCAGCCGCAACAGGGATCAGCCCCAGCATTTT. The rearrangement links TRBV7-9 to TRBJ1-5; a possible D gene is TRBD1 (6 bases). V was shortened by 5 bases and J by 5 bases, with 10 bases between the two germline ends. This CDR3 comprises 13 residues. The V gene's germline CDR1 is SEHNR and CDR2 FQNEAQ (reference sequence).

The J gene is TRBJ2-1, the V gene TRBV19; 7 bases are a match to TRBD1. V trimming: 5 bases; J trimming: 0 bases; junction bases outside the gene matches: 4. The CDR3 sequence is 15 residues long. The germline V gene encodes CDR1 LNHDA and CDR2 SQIVND (reference sequence). The CDR3 region has the DNA TGTGCCAGTAGTGGACAGGCGAGCTCCTACAATGAGCAGTTCTTC. This sequence encodes CASSGQASSYNEQFF.

The CDR3 loop reads CASNPSAGGWSTEAFF. The CDR3 nucleotides are TGCGCCAGCAACCCCTCGGCGGGCGGATGGAGCACTGAAGCTTTCTTT. The rearrangement joins TRBV5-1 to TRBJ1-1; D is uncertain. V was clipped by 6 bases and J by 4 bases, with 22 bases between them. Germline V gene lookup returns CDR1 SGHRS and CDR2 YFSETQ. The CDR3 extends over 16 amino acids.

The chain has TRBV6-5 and TRBJ2-2, with 8 bases identical to TRBD2. There are 15 residues in the CDR3. Germline V gives CDR1 MNHEY, CDR2 SVGAGI. V dropped 5 bases and J dropped 5; count of bases not matched to a gene: 7. The CDR3 spells CASSPAGTSTGELFF. The CDR3 nucleotides are TGTGCCAGCAGTCCGGCCGGGACTAGTACCGGGGAGCTGTTTTTT.

The J gene is TRBJ2-3, the V gene TRBV10-3; 10 nucleotides line up with TRBD2. Unmatched junction bases numbered 7, after V lost 9 bases and J lost 1 base. CDR3 length equals 15 residues. Germline loops: CDR1 ENHRY, CDR2 SYGVKD. CDR3 DNA sequence: TGTGCCATTAGTACTAGCGGGGTAGGCACAGATACGCAGTATTTT. It specifies CAISTSGVGTDTQYF.

The chain employs TRBV7-9 and TRBJ2-5; the D gene is possibly TRBD1 (6 bases). The V end lost 1 base, the J end lost 4 bases, and 13 bases lay between the germline ends. Germline V gene data show CDR1 as SEHNR and CDR2 as FQNEAQ (reference sequence). The CDR3 has 15 residues. CDR3 residues: CASSLGFRGLETQYF. In DNA, the CDR3 is TGTGCCAGCAGCTTAGGGTTCAGGGGTTTAGAGACCCAGTACTTC.

This chain joins TRBV27 and TRBJ2-1, with D possibly being TRBD1 (5 bases). This CDR3 has 13 amino acids. The V end was cut by 5 bases, the J end by 9 bases, with 14 bases between. Germline-derived CDR1 and CDR2 are MNHEY and SMNVEV (reference sequence). DNA for the CDR3: TGTGCCAGCAGTCCCCGCAGGGATGGTGAGCAGTTCTTC. It encodes CASSPRRDGEQFF.

This rearrangement joins TRBV6-5 to TRBJ2-7, with D possibly TRBD1 on 5 matching bases. CDR1 MNHEY and CDR2 SVGAGI come from the germline V gene. CDR3 length: 14 residues. V dropped 1 base and J dropped 3 bases, with 10 bases sitting between them. The CDR3 spells CASSYWQGDYEQYF. CDR3 DNA: TGTGCCAGCAGTTACTGGCAGGGTGACTACGAGCAGTACTTC.